The entry below gives a single T cell receptor beta chain sequence along with its context. These data are taken from a study of technical replicates of blood from several donors. V dropped 9 bases and J dropped 3; count of bases not matched to a gene: 8. Germline-derived CDR1 and CDR2 are MNHEY and SMNVEV (reference sequence). CDR3 length equals 13 residues. Clones were read by immunoSEQ multiplex PCR, and TCRdb kept only the in-frame ones, dropping some. This table holds more than 65,000 clones, roughly 95% found once. This rearrangement joins TRBV27 to TRBJ2-7; 7 bases align to TRBD2. This TCR was recovered from a human donor in good health. The sample consisted of T cells isolated from PBMCs. The CDR3 is CASTPRESYEQYF. CDR3 in DNA: TGTGCCAGTACTCCGCGGGAGAGCTACGAGCAGTACTTC.